The 16 T cell receptor beta chains given below trace back to one sample, sequenced in a study of CD8 T cells in ankylosing spondylitis. One entry per CDR3 protein results from TCRdb running MiXCR on the 5' RACE reads. The sample has just over 300,000 distinct CDR3 sequences; around 20% are singletons. The specimen was blood, either unsorted or a sorted T cell fraction (not recorded which). These receptors originate from a female donor with ankylosing spondylitis or in good health (not recorded which).

This clonotype came up a few times. This chain joins TRBV20-1 and TRBJ1-5; TRBD1 agrees at 10 bases. In germline, CDR1 is DFQATT, CDR2 SNEGSKA (reference sequence). The CDR3 sequence is 13 residues long. J gave up 7 bases and V 3 bases, and 3 bases lay outside the gene matches. CDR3 loop: CSASGTGVQPQHF. In DNA, the CDR3 is TGCAGTGCTAGTGGGACAGGGGTCCAGCCCCAGCATTTT.

This clonotype was seen repeatedly, ten times or more. The chain links TRBV12-3 or TRBV12-4 to TRBJ1-2, with D uncertain. V was cut by 4 bases and J by 0 bases, with 6 bases left in between. CDR3 size: 13 residues. The CDR3 coding sequence is TGTGCCAGCAGTTGGTTTACTAACTATGGCTACACCTTC. The encoded protein is CASSWFTNYGYTF.

The rearrangement links TRBV12-3 or TRBV12-4 to TRBJ2-1; TRBD2 agrees at 7 bases. The CDR3 is made up of 18 amino acids. Trimming removed 3 bases from V and 0 bases from J; junction bases left unmatched: 11. CDR3 nucleotides: TGTGCCAGCAGTTTGGGGGGGAGGGCCCATAGCTCCTACAATGAGCAGTTCTTC. Encoded protein: CASSLGGRAHSSYNEQFF.

This clonotype was seen a handful of times. CDR3 in DNA: TGTGCCAGCAGCTCAACCGGGGCTCTACTCGGCAATGAGCAGTTCTTC. It encodes CASSSTGALLGNEQFF. This chain uses TRBV7-2 with TRBJ2-1; D tentatively fits TRBD1 or TRBD2 (5 bases each). Germline CDR1 and CDR2: SGHTA and FQGNSA. The CDR3 contains 16 residues. V was pared by 4 bases and J by 6 bases, with 19 bases between.

The table lists this clonotype with many counts. The chain carries TRBV29-1 and TRBJ1-1; D ambiguous. The ends were cut back, 4 bases at V and 1 base at J, with 7 bases in the middle. CDR3 length: 12 amino acids. Per germline, CDR1 SQVTM and CDR2 ANQGSEA. CDR3: CSVGRRNTEAFF. In DNA form, the CDR3 reads TGCAGCGTTGGCCGGAGGAACACTGAAGCTTTCTTT.

This clonotype was detected many times. The V gene is TRBV29-1, the J gene TRBJ1-2, with 9 bases aligning to TRBD1. The CDR3 covers 16 residues. V lost 2 bases to trimming and J lost 2 bases; unmatched junction nucleotides: 9. Looked up from germline, CDR1 is SQVTM and CDR2 is ANQGSEA. The CDR3 DNA sequence: TGCAGCGTTGAATGGAGCGGGACAGGGACCAACTATGGCTACACCTTC. This translates into CSVEWSGTGTNYGYTF. The complete variable domain, with remaining parts taken from reference TRBV29-1 and TRBJ1-2, reads SAVISQKPSRDICQRGTSLTIQCQVDSQVTMMFWYRQQPGQSLTLIATANQGSEATYESGFVIDKFPISRPNLTFSTLTVSNMSPEDSSIYLCSVEWSGTGTNYGYTFGSGTRLTVV.

In this sample, this clonotype turned up many times. J is TRBJ2-7 and V is TRBV12-3 or TRBV12-4; D is perhaps TRBD1 (6 bases). Between the trimmed V and J ends, which lost 5 bases and 1 base, there was a span of 12 bases. The CDR3 runs to 14 residues. The CDR3 loop reads CASSPQTGSYEQYF. In nucleotides, the CDR3 is TGTGCCAGCAGTCCCCAAACAGGGTCCTACGAGCAGTACTTC.

As concerns this clonotype: Lacking the conserved final phenylalanine or tryptophan, this CDR3 likely reflects a read error. It is unclear where the CDR3 begins or ends on the DNA, so no DNA is shown, and the CDR3 is as TCRdb lists it. This chain joins TRBV4-2 and TRBJ1-2; TRBD1 is taken as the D call from the table, unchecked against the DNA. The germline CDR1 and CDR2 sequences are LGHNA and YNFKEQ. The CDR3 is 14 residues long, counting both termini. The CDR3 loop is CASSQALGQGYSLA.

V is TRBV29-1 and J is TRBJ2-5; 10 bases are shared with TRBD1. This CDR3 is built from 15 residues. CDR1 and CDR2 (germline): SQVTM, ANQGSEA. V dropped 8 bases and J dropped 5; count of bases not matched to a gene: 14. The CDR3 loop reads CSTNRDRGWLETQYF. CDR3 DNA sequence: TGCAGCACCAACCGGGACAGGGGATGGTTGGAGACCCAGTACTTC.

The V gene is TRBV6-1, the J gene TRBJ2-7; 9 bases line up with TRBD1. Germline values: CDR1 MNHNS, CDR2 SASEGT. Germline trimming cut 5 bases from V and 7 bases from J; bases unmatched to any gene: 12. The CDR3 spans 15 residues. The CDR3 is CASSQPGQGFEEQYF. Here the CDR3 DNA reads TGTGCCAGCAGTCAACCGGGACAGGGATTCGAGGAGCAGTACTTC.

The V call is TRBV20-1, the J call TRBJ2-5, with 8 bases lining up with TRBD1. Germline loops: CDR1 DFQATT, CDR2 SNEGSKA (reference sequence). There are 13 residues in the CDR3. Trimming removed 6 bases from V and 1 base from J; junction bases left unmatched: 4. CDR3 sequence: CSAYGQGQETQYF. The CDR3 DNA follows: TGCAGTGCCTATGGACAGGGCCAAGAGACCCAGTACTTC.

The CDR3 coding sequence is TGCGCCAGCAGCTCCTCTAGCGGGAGGGACAATGAGCAGTTCTTC. It codes for CASSSSSGRDNEQFF. The genes are TRBV5-1 and TRBJ2-1, with TRBD2 matching over 12 bases. CDR3 size: 15 residues. Germline V gives CDR1 SGHRS, CDR2 YFSETQ. The V segment lost 3 bases and the J segment 5 bases; nucleotides outside the gene matches: 3.

In its sample, this clonotype was seen many times. The chain recombines TRBV29-1 with TRBJ2-5; D is possibly TRBD2 (6 bases). This CDR3 has 13 amino acids. The V end was cut by 3 bases, the J end by 7 bases, with 15 bases between. CDR1 is SQVTM and CDR2 is ANQGSEA in the germline V gene. As DNA, the CDR3 is TGCAGCGTTGAGGAGACTAGAGGAGGGACCCAGTACTTC. This encodes CSVEETRGGTQYF.

This clonotype has ten or more counts. The V call is TRBV20-1, the J call TRBJ2-1; 7 positions agree with TRBD2. V was pared by 6 bases and J by 11 bases, with 10 bases of the junction left unmatched. CDR3 length: 12 amino acids. CDR1 DFQATT and CDR2 SNEGSKA come from the germline V gene (reference sequence). The CDR3 bases are TGCAGTGCCATGACTAGCCGCAGCCAGCAGTTCTTC. It encodes CSAMTSRSQQFF.

This clonotype has more than one count but fewer than ten. V and J are TRBV6-1 and TRBJ2-2; a possible D gene is TRBD1 (5 bases). Germline assignment: CDR1 MNHNS and CDR2 SASEGT. This CDR3 region has 15 residues. V dropped 5 bases and J dropped 1 base, with 11 bases sitting between them. CDR3 sequence (DNA): TGTGCCAGCAGTCCGCCCGGACAGAACACCGGGGAGCTGTTTTTT. It codes for CASSPPGQNTGELFF.

The chain links TRBV11-3 to TRBJ1-6; weak D call: TRBD1 (5 bases). The ends were cut back, 5 bases at V and 7 bases at J, with 9 bases in the middle. This CDR3 is 13 amino acids long. CDR1 and CDR2 from the germline V gene are SGHNT and YENEEA. This CDR3 is CASSGGTNSPLHF. The CDR3 DNA reads TGTGCCAGCAGCGGGGGGACCAATTCACCCCTCCACTTT.